The 24 T cell receptor beta chains below all came from one sample that was sequenced in a study of identical twins. From the 5' RACE reads, TCRdb called clonotypes with MiXCR, one entry per CDR3 protein. The sample holds more than 1.5 million distinct CDR3 sequences, around 29% seen once. What was sequenced was cord blood. Receptors originate from a newborn girl in good health.

A single count supports this clonotype. V is TRBV20-1 and J is TRBJ2-7; D is undetermined. Germline CDR1 is DFQATT and CDR2 is SNEGSKA (reference sequence). The CDR3 runs 14 residues. Trimming left V 5 bases short and J 4 bases short, with 18 bases between. The CDR3 here is CSAWTTTEPYEQYF. The CDR3, as DNA: TGCAGTGCTTGGACCACCACAGAACCTTACGAGCAGTACTTC.

This clonotype appeared a single time. CDR3 amino acids: CSARGERELDEQYF. DNA for the CDR3: TGCAGTGCTAGGGGCGAGCGGGAGTTGGATGAGCAGTACTTC. The chain recombines TRBV20-1 with TRBJ2-5, with 8 bases aligning to TRBD2. V shed 3 bases, J shed 11 bases, and the junction held 14 bases outside the gene matches. CDR3 size: 14 residues. Germline CDR1 DFQATT, CDR2 SNEGSKA (reference sequence).

The table lists this clonotype with a few counts. This sequence joins TRBV3-1 and TRBJ2-6, with D unresolved. V was trimmed by 0 bases and J by 0 bases, leaving 12 bases between them. Germline V gene data show CDR1 as LGHDT and CDR2 as YNNKEL (reference sequence). The CDR3 is made up of 18 amino acids. CDR3: CASSQESQLRSGANVLTF. The DNA of the CDR3 is TGTGCCAGCAGCCAAGAATCGCAACTCCGCTCTGGGGCCAACGTCCTGACTTTC. The variable domain in full, with the rest retrieved from reference TRBV3-1 and TRBJ2-6, is DTAVSQTPKYLVTQMGNDKSIKCEQNLGHDTMYWYKQDSKKFLKIMFSYNNKELIINETVPNRFSPKSPDKAHLNLHINSLELGDSAVYFCASSQESQLRSGANVLTFGAGSRLTVL.

The chain has TRBV11-2 and TRBJ1-1, with D perhaps TRBD1 (6 bases). Looked up from germline, CDR1 is SGHAT and CDR2 is FQNNGV. Trimming removed 3 bases at V and 3 bases at J, with 17 bases between. CDR3 length equals 16 residues. CDR3 residues: CASSFRGERVYTEAFF. The CDR3 coding sequence is TGTGCCAGCAGCTTCAGGGGCGAGAGGGTGTACACTGAAGCTTTCTTT.

The V and J genes are TRBV6-1 and TRBJ1-1, with D unclear. Germline V CDR1 and CDR2: MNHNS, SASEGT. The CDR3 spans 11 residues. V was clipped by 3 bases and J by 10 bases, with 9 bases between them. CDR3 amino acids: CASSDSKRAFF. In DNA, the CDR3 is TGTGCCAGCAGTGATAGTAAGAGAGCTTTCTTT.

There are a few counts of this clonotype. The CDR3 DNA is TGCGCCAGCAGCCCCCAGGGGCTCAATCAGCCCCAGCATTTT. This encodes CASSPQGLNQPQHF. The chain has TRBV4-1 and TRBJ1-5; D is possibly TRBD1 (6 bases). Trimming cost V 4 bases and J 3 bases, with 10 bases left between them. The CDR3 has 14 residues. CDR1 and CDR2 (germline): MGHRA, YSYEKL.

The CDR3 sequence is CSASAGGGVIQYF. CDR3 DNA: TGCAGTGCTTCAGCGGGAGGGGGGGTAATTCAGTACTTC. The chain uses TRBV20-1 and TRBJ2-4; TRBD2 matches 10 bases. This CDR3 is built from 13 residues. CDR1 is DFQATT and CDR2 is SNEGSKA in the germline V gene (reference sequence). V lost 5 bases, J lost 10 bases, and 8 bases stayed unmatched.

This clonotype was detected only a few times. The V and J genes are TRBV28 and TRBJ1-2, with 10 bases fitting TRBD1. The CDR3 sequence is 15 residues long. Unmatched junction bases numbered 6, after V lost 3 bases and J lost 5 bases. CDR1 MDHEN and CDR2 SYDVKM come from the germline V gene. CDR3 amino acids: CASSFPGTGVYGYTF. For the CDR3, the DNA is TGTGCCAGCAGTTTCCCCGGGACAGGGGTATATGGCTACACCTTC.

This rearrangement joins TRBV29-1 to TRBJ2-5; D may be TRBD1 (6 bases). From germline, CDR1 is SQVTM and CDR2 ANQGSEA. The CDR3 has 13 amino acids. V gave up 6 bases and J gave up 2 bases, with 13 bases separating them. CDR3 DNA sequence: TGCAGCGTCCCAGGGGCGATTCAAGAGACCCAGTACTTC. Amino acid sequence: CSVPGAIQETQYF.

This clonotype has more than one count but fewer than ten. V usage is TRBV9 and J usage is TRBJ2-7; D possibly matches TRBD1 or TRBD2 (5 bases each). The CDR3 is made up of 16 amino acids. The V end was cut by 3 bases, the J end by 1 base, with 17 bases between. From germline, CDR1 is SGDLS and CDR2 YYNGEE. The CDR3 bases are TGTGCCAGCAGCGGAACACCCCGGGACCCTTCCTACGAGCAGTACTTC. This gives the protein CASSGTPRDPSYEQYF.

V gene TRBV25-1 combines with J gene TRBJ2-3; either TRBD1 or TRBD2 may fit D (5 bases each). The CDR3 covers 17 residues. CDR1 is MGHDK, CDR2 SYGVNS, per germline. Between the trimmed V and J ends, which lost 1 base and 2 bases, there was a span of 16 bases. CDR3 loop: CASSELVGRDPTDTQYF. The CDR3 coding sequence is TGTGCCAGCAGTGAATTAGTAGGCCGGGACCCCACAGATACGCAGTATTTT.

This chain links TRBV4-2 with TRBJ2-5, with D perhaps TRBD2 (5 bases). This CDR3 is 16 amino acids long. Deletions cut 0 bases from V and 11 bases from J, with 22 bases between. CDR1 is LGHNA and CDR2 is YNFKEQ in the germline V gene. The CDR3 DNA sequence: TGTGCCAGCAGCCAAGAGACGCCCCGGGGAAACAATGAGCAGTACTTC. It specifies CASSQETPRGNNEQYF.

This clonotype was counted only a few times. This CDR3 reads CASVGGGYTF. The CDR3 DNA is TGTGCCAGCGTGGGGGGCGGCTACACCTTC. V gene TRBV6-1 combines with J gene TRBJ1-2; D might be TRBD1 (6 bases). The V end lost 8 bases, the J end lost 8 bases, and 9 bases lay between the germline ends. The CDR3 has 10 residues. Germline-derived CDR1 and CDR2 are MNHNS and SASEGT.

The CDR3 DNA reads TGCAGTGCTAGAGATCCGGGGACCTATCCCCAAGATACGCAGTATTTT. Encoded protein: CSARDPGTYPQDTQYF. This sequence joins TRBV20-1 and TRBJ2-3; D might be TRBD1 or TRBD2, each matching 5 bases. Germline V gene lookup returns CDR1 DFQATT and CDR2 SNEGSKA (reference sequence). CDR3 length: 16 residues. Trimming stripped 0 bases from V and 5 bases from J, with 18 bases between.

The chain employs TRBV24-1 and TRBJ2-3, with 15 bases lining up with TRBD2. J gave up 3 bases and V 5 bases, and 8 bases lay outside the gene matches. The CDR3 spans 18 residues. Germline CDR1 reads KGHDR; CDR2 reads SFDVKD. CDR3 sequence (DNA): TGTGCCACCAGTGGGGCCGGGACTAGCGGGAGGAGGACAGATACGCAGTATTTT. Protein sequence: CATSGAGTSGRRTDTQYF.

A remark on this clonotype: At one end, the junction sequence differs from germline, possibly due to a read error. The V call is TRBV15, the J call TRBJ1-1; no firm D call. Germline CDR1 and CDR2: LNHNV and YYDKDF (reference sequence). The CDR3 has 15 residues. CDR3 DNA: TGTGCCGCCAGCAGAGGGCCGGGCCGCAACACTGAAGCTTTCTTT. This gives the protein CAASRGPGRNTEAFF.

This clonotype showed up just a few times. V gene TRBV12-3 or TRBV12-4 combines with J gene TRBJ2-2, with D tentatively TRBD1 (6 bases). Trimming shortened V by 6 bases and J by 2 bases, and 13 bases separated the two germline ends. CDR3 length: 15 amino acids. This CDR3 reads CASRPGQLNTGELFF. CDR3 nucleotides: TGTGCCAGCAGACCGGGACAATTAAACACCGGGGAGCTGTTTTTT.

This clonotype was seen more than once but under ten times. The chain recombines TRBV4-1 with TRBJ2-1, with 8 bases fitting TRBD2. Unmatched junction bases numbered 3, after V lost 3 bases and J lost 5 bases. Germline values: CDR1 MGHRA, CDR2 YSYEKL. The CDR3 sequence is 14 residues long. This CDR3 is CASSHALADNEQFF. The DNA for the CDR3 is TGCGCCAGCAGCCACGCACTAGCGGACAATGAGCAGTTCTTC.

This clonotype has more than one count but fewer than ten. The rearrangement uses TRBV10-3 and TRBJ2-5; 7 bases fit TRBD2. The J call may be wrong; the DNA end is better matched by TRBJ2-7. Germline-derived CDR1 and CDR2 are ENHRY and SYGVKD. The CDR3 extends over 16 amino acids. CDR3: CAISEEGLGPYNEQYF. The CDR3 DNA follows: TGTGCCATCAGTGAGGAAGGACTAGGTCCCTACAACGAGCAGTACTTC.

This clonotype was seen a single time. A much larger clone is a single base away; this may be a read error. The chain joins TRBV29-1 to TRBJ1-6; D may be TRBD1 (6 bases). Trimming stripped 3 bases from V and 7 bases from J, with 13 bases between. This CDR3 is built from 14 residues. In germline, CDR1 is SQVTM, CDR2 ANQGSEA. CDR3: CSVDAGTPNSPLHF. In DNA, the CDR3 is TGCAGCGTTGACGCCGGGACACCAAATTCACCCCTCCACTTT.

The chain carries TRBV27 and TRBJ2-3, with D possibly being TRBD2 (5 bases). Trimming left V 3 bases short and J 6 bases short, with 16 bases between. CDR3 length equals 15 residues. CDR1 and CDR2 from the germline V gene are MNHEY and SMNVEV (reference sequence). CDR3 bases: TGTGCCAGCAGTTTTGAGGGTCGATGGGCTGATACGCAGTATTTT. Amino acids: CASSFEGRWADTQYF.

This clonotype was counted a few times. The chain has TRBV7-2 and TRBJ1-2, with 7 bases fitting TRBD1. This CDR3 is 16 amino acids long. Per the germline V gene, CDR1 is SGHTA and CDR2 is FQGNSA. The J segment lost 0 bases and the V segment lost 1 base, leaving 5 bases of the junction unmatched. For the CDR3, the DNA is TGTGCCAGCAGCTTAGGGGGGACAGAACCTAACTATGGCTACACCTTC. Translated, it gives CASSLGGTEPNYGYTF.

This clonotype was counted only a few times. The chain recombines TRBV4-2 with TRBJ2-1, with D perhaps TRBD1 or TRBD2 (5 bases each). V was clipped by 4 bases and J by 8 bases, with 12 bases between them. The length of the CDR3 is 13 residues. Germline V gene data show CDR1 as LGHNA and CDR2 as YNFKEQ. The CDR3: CASSPGRGDEQFF. The CDR3 DNA reads as TGTGCCAGCAGCCCTGGTCGGGGCGATGAGCAGTTCTTC.

A few counts support this clonotype. The rearrangement links TRBV5-8 to TRBJ1-4; 8 bases align to TRBD1. From germline, CDR1 is SGHTS and CDR2 YDEGEE. The CDR3 contains 15 residues. With V trimmed by 5 bases and J by 3 bases, 6 bases remained unmatched. CDR3 sequence reads: CASSPDRGANEKLFF. The CDR3 nucleotides are TGTGCCAGCAGTCCCGACAGGGGAGCTAATGAAAAACTGTTTTTT.